These 22 T cell receptor beta chains share one sample of origin, sequenced in a study of cytomegalovirus exposure and HLA in healthy donors. This PCR relied on a set of 60 Vbeta primers and 13 Jbeta primers. Libraries were prepared by immunoSEQ multiplex PCR; TCRdb keeps only in-frame clonotypes and omits some of them. This table holds roughly 190,000 clones, approximately 80% found once. The sample comprised PBMCs. The receptor set was obtained from a woman between 40 and 55 years old in good health and CMV-seronegative.

CDR3: CASGRQGGSGANVLTF. CDR3 nucleotide sequence: TGTGCCAGCGGTCGACAGGGGGGGTCTGGGGCCAACGTCCTGACTTTC. The chain employs TRBV21-1 and TRBJ2-6; no DNA check was done on the table's D call, TRBD1. TRBV21-1 represents a pseudogene. The CDR3 has 16 residues.

This clone was seen a single time. The genes are TRBV5-8 and TRBJ1-2, with a weak D call TRBD1 (5 bases). CDR3 size: 14 residues. Germline V lookup: CDR1 SGHTS, CDR2 YDEGEE. With 6 bases removed from V and 7 bases from J, the gap between germline ends came to 19 bases. CDR3 DNA: TGTGCCAGCACCTTCACCGGGCAGGGATTTGGCTACACCTTC. This encodes CASTFTGQGFGYTF.

The chain recombines TRBV30 with TRBJ1-1; 9 nucleotides align to TRBD1. With V trimmed by 4 bases and J by 1 base, 4 bases remained unmatched. The length of the CDR3 is 14 residues. The germline V gene has CDR1 GTSNPN and CDR2 SVGIG (reference sequence). The CDR3 here is CAWTKQGANTEAFF. In DNA, the CDR3 is TGTGCCTGGACCAAACAGGGGGCGAACACTGAAGCTTTCTTT.

The V gene is TRBV7-2, the J gene TRBJ2-1; D is unresolved. CDR3 length equals 15 residues. CDR1 is SGHTA, CDR2 FQGNSA, per germline. V lost 5 bases, J lost 1 base, and 12 bases lay in between. The CDR3 DNA follows: TGTGCCAGCAGCCTGGAGACCTCTTCCTACAATGAGCAGTTCTTC. As protein: CASSLETSSYNEQFF.

V and J are TRBV12-5 and TRBJ2-3; D is undetermined. The V and J ends lost 1 base and 4 bases respectively, with 6 bases between them. The CDR3 totals 13 residues. Per germline, CDR1 LGHNT and CDR2 FRNRAP. CDR3 protein: CASGLGSADTQYF. CDR3 sequence (DNA): TGTGCTAGTGGTTTGGGATCGGCAGATACGCAGTATTTT.

This chain links TRBV6-6 with TRBJ2-3, with 8 bases lining up with TRBD2. Per germline, CDR1 MNHNY and CDR2 SVGAGI (reference sequence). The CDR3 has 15 amino acids. V lost 2 bases to trimming and J lost 5 bases; unmatched junction nucleotides: 6. CDR3 DNA sequence: TGTGCCAGCAGTTACACCCAGAGCGGGGGAGATACGCAGTATTTT. Protein product: CASSYTQSGGDTQYF.

This clone was observed a single time. This chain links TRBV6-1 with TRBJ2-1, with a tentative D call TRBD2 (6 bases). Germline V gene data show CDR1 as MNHNS and CDR2 as SASEGT. CDR3 length: 14 amino acids. V was pared by 4 bases and J by 3 bases, with 10 bases between. The CDR3 bases are TGTGCCAGCAGTGCCACTAGCATCTACAATGAGCAGTTCTTC. It specifies CASSATSIYNEQFF.

CDR3 nucleotides: TGTGCCAGCAGTGACAGGGCCGTGATGGGAAGCAATCAGCCCCAGCATTTT. The encoded protein is CASSDRAVMGSNQPQHF. The V call is TRBV6-1, the J call TRBJ1-5; a weak D match, TRBD1 (5 bases). The V end lost 3 bases, the J end lost 1 base, and 16 bases lay between the germline ends. CDR1 is MNHNS and CDR2 is SASEGT in the germline V gene. This CDR3 is 17 amino acids long.

The CDR3 protein is CASSAAQGYGYTF. The CDR3 DNA reads TGCGCCAGCAGCGCAGCACAGGGGTATGGCTACACCTTC. The chain combines TRBV5-1 with TRBJ1-2; TRBD1 matches 7 bases. V dropped 4 bases and J dropped 5; count of bases not matched to a gene: 5. Germline lookup yields CDR1 SGHRS and CDR2 YFSETQ. The CDR3 has 13 amino acids.

V and J are TRBV6-1 and TRBJ1-6; D is undetermined. The germline gives CDR1 MNHNS, CDR2 SASEGT. Trimming pared 1 base from V and 9 bases from J, leaving 16 bases between. This CDR3 region has 16 residues. As DNA, the CDR3 is TGTGCCAGCAGTGAAGTGGTCGGAGGGCCTGGTTCACCCCTCCACTTT. Translating it yields CASSEVVGGPGSPLHF.

This sequence joins TRBV19 and TRBJ1-2; TRBD1 agrees at 9 bases. The ends lost 8 bases at V and 7 bases at J; junction bases unmatched: 8. This CDR3 contains 13 residues. Germline values: CDR1 LNHDA, CDR2 SQIVND (reference sequence). The CDR3 spells CASGDRAGGGYTF. The CDR3 bases are TGTGCCAGTGGGGACAGGGCCGGCGGTGGCTACACCTTC.

The rearrangement joins TRBV7-9 to TRBJ1-1; 8 nucleotides align to TRBD1. The CDR3 loop spans 16 amino acids. J was trimmed by 1 base and V by 5 bases; bases with no gene match: 9. Germline CDR1 SEHNR, CDR2 FQNEAQ (reference sequence). This CDR3 is CASSLRQGAPNTEAFF. CDR3 nucleotides: TGTGCCAGCAGCCTTAGGCAGGGGGCCCCGAACACTGAAGCTTTCTTT.

J is TRBJ2-7 and V is TRBV9, with D possibly being TRBD2 (5 bases). Germline V gene lookup returns CDR1 SGDLS and CDR2 YYNGEE. The CDR3 totals 13 residues. V lost 0 bases to trimming and J lost 7 bases, with 11 bases between them. CDR3 bases: TGTGCCAGCAGCGTAGGGGAGCTAGCAGAGCAGTACTTC. It yields the protein CASSVGELAEQYF.

The chain has TRBV27 and TRBJ2-1; D may be TRBD2 (6 bases). Germline V gene sequence: CDR1 MNHEY, CDR2 SMNVEV (reference sequence). With 2 bases removed from V and 12 bases from J, the gap between germline ends came to 14 bases. The CDR3 totals 13 residues. The CDR3 DNA reads as TGTGCCAGCAGTTTAGGCCAGGGCGGGGTGCAGTTCTTC. The encoded protein is CASSLGQGGVQFF.

This clone was recorded only once. V and J are TRBV6-1 and TRBJ2-7; D unresolved. Germline CDR1 reads MNHNS; CDR2 reads SASEGT. Deletions cut 3 bases from V and 0 bases from J, with 6 bases between. The CDR3 runs to 13 residues. CDR3 protein: CASSETYSYEQYV. The CDR3 DNA sequence: TGTGCCAGCAGTGAGACTTACTCCTACGAGCAGTACGTC.

The CDR3: CASSFDSSYEQYF. The CDR3 DNA sequence: TGTGCCAGCAGTTTTGACAGCTCCTACGAGCAGTACTTC. The chain is built from TRBV28 and TRBJ2-7, with a possible D match to TRBD1 (5 bases). Trimming took off 3 bases at V and 0 bases at J, with 6 bases between the two ends. CDR1 and CDR2 (germline): MDHEN, SYDVKM. CDR3 size: 13 residues.

The chain joins TRBV11-3 to TRBJ2-7; TRBD1 might be the D (5 bases). The V end was cut by 3 bases, the J end by 3 bases, with 9 bases between. CDR1 is SGHNT and CDR2 is YENEEA in the germline V gene. The CDR3 has 13 residues. CDR3: CASSLRQSYEQYV. CDR3 nucleotide sequence: TGTGCCAGCAGCTTGAGACAGAGCTACGAGCAGTACGTC.

This chain links TRBV9 with TRBJ2-4; 13 bases are a match to TRBD2. This CDR3 has 15 amino acids. V shed 3 bases, J shed 5 bases, and the junction held 2 bases outside the gene matches. Germline V gene lookup returns CDR1 SGDLS and CDR2 YYNGEE. In DNA form, the CDR3 reads TGTGCCAGCAGCGCTGGACTAGCGGGAGAAAACATTCAGTACTTC. This encodes CASSAGLAGENIQYF. Full variable domain (remainder filled in from reference TRBV9 and TRBJ2-4): DSGVTQTPKHLITATGQRVTLRCSPRSGDLSVYWYQQSLDQGLQFLIQYYNGEERAKGNILERFSAQQFPDLHSELNLSSLELGDSALYFCASSAGLAGENIQYFGAGTRLSVL.

The chain has TRBV27 and TRBJ1-2; D unclear. CDR3 length equals 13 residues. Trimming stripped 4 bases from V and 0 bases from J, with 6 bases between. Germline-derived CDR1 and CDR2 are MNHEY and SMNVEV (reference sequence). The CDR3 DNA is TGTGCCAGCAGTTCCCCCTCTAACTATGGCTACACCTTC. This encodes CASSSPSNYGYTF.

As for this clone: It is unclear where the CDR3 begins or ends on the DNA, so no DNA is shown, and the CDR3 is as TCRdb lists it. The chain has TRBV19 and TRBJ2-3; the D call in the table, TRBD2, was not verified against the DNA. Germline CDR1 LNHDA, CDR2 SQIVND (reference sequence). The CDR3 extends over 14 residues, inclusive of both ends. CDR3 residues: CASSPRVAPGSQRF.

This clone was counted a single time. V usage is TRBV18 and J usage is TRBJ2-5; 7 bases align to TRBD1. The DNA end favors TRBJ2-7, so the J call may be wrong. The CDR3 has 15 amino acids. Germline values: CDR1 KGHSH, CDR2 LQKENI. The CDR3 reads CASSPDPGTVYEQYF. CDR3 nucleotides: TGTGCCAGCTCACCTGATCCCGGGACAGTTTACGAGCAGTACTTC.

This chain links TRBV11-3 with TRBJ2-7; D may be TRBD2 (5 bases). The germline V gene encodes CDR1 SGHNT and CDR2 YENEEA. Trimming shortened V by 4 bases and J by 6 bases, and 19 bases separated the two germline ends. This CDR3 is built from 15 residues. As DNA, the CDR3 is TGTGCCAGCAGCTCCTCAGCGTTGACGGGGTCCGAGCAGTACTTC. Its translation: CASSSSALTGSEQYF.